This T cell receptor (beta chain) was sequenced for a study of cytomegalovirus exposure and HLA in healthy donors. A note on this clone: Its antigen remains unidentified.

60 Vbeta and 13 Jbeta primers were used in PCR. The data were produced by immunoSEQ multiplex PCR, yet TCRdb's version contains in-frame clones alone and is incomplete. The table shows approximately 90,000 clones, with roughly three quarters occurring only once. General study points: In a later analysis, TCR beta V- and J-gene trimming was associated with a missense DCLRE1C variant. Looking again later, the authors saw that most CMV-associated TCR beta chains seemed HLA-restricted. Sequencing depth across donors, presence/absence analyses assumed, was roughly uniform.

The V end was cut by 4 bases, the J end by 6 bases, with 13 bases between. This CDR3 comprises 13 residues. Per the germline V gene, CDR1 is GTSNPN and CDR2 is SVGIG (reference sequence). Sequencing was done on a sample of PBMCs. This chain connects TRBV30 to TRBJ2-1, with a weak D call TRBD2 (5 bases). This TCR was sampled from a man aged 25-45 years in good health and CMV-seronegative. The CDR3 nucleotides read TGTGCCTGGATAGGACTTTCGTTCAATGAGCAGTTCTTC. This sequence encodes CAWIGLSFNEQFF. The complete variable domain, with remaining parts taken from reference TRBV30 and TRBJ2-1, reads SQTIHQWPATLVQPVGSPLSLECTVEGTSNPNLYWYRQAAGRGLQLLFYSVGIGQISSEVPQNLSASRPQDRQFILSSKKLLLSDSGFYLCAWIGLSFNEQFFGPGTRLTVL.